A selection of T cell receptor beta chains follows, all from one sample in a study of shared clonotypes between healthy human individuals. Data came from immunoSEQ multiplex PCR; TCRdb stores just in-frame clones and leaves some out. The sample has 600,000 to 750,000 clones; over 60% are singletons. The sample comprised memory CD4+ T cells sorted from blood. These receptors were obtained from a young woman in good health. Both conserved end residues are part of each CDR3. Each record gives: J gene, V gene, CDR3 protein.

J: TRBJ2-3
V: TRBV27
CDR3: CASSLPGQGDDTQYF

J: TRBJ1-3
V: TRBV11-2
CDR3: CASSLDRAGNTIYF

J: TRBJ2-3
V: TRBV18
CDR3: CASSPPKGDTDTQYF

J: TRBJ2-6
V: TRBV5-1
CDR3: CASSLGLTTGANVLTF

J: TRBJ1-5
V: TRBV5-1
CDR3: CASSVRSGAGQPQHF

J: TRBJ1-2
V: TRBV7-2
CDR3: CASSSQRLNSHYGYTF

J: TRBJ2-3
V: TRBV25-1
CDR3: CASTGTSGSRSTDTQYF

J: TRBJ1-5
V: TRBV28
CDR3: CASSFGLGGQPQHF

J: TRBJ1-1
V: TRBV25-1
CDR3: CASMGQVNTEAFF

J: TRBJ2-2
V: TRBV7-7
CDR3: CASSARTGGNTGELFF

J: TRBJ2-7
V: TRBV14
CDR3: CASSQVARGYEQYF

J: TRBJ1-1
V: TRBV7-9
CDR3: CASSPTGGRWNTEAFF

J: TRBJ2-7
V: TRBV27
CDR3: CASRPSGSLGEQYF

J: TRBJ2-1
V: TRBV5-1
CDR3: CASTREGGYNEQFF

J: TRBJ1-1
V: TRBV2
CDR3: CASTGENTEAFF

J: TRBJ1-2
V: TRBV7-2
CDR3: CASSSPGQGYGYTF

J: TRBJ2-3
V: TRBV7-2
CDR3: CASSSGLGLAGVDTQYF

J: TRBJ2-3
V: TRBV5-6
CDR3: CASSATGVLTDTQYF

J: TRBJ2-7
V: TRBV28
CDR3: CASSPRNSEQYF

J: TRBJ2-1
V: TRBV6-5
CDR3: CASSYVGTAYNEQFF

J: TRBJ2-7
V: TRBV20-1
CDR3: CSAPTASEQYF

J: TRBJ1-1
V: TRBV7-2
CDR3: CASSLDRGENTEAFF

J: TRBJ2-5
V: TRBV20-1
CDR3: CSGPIQGTQYF

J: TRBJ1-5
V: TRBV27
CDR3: CVDRDKDSNQPQHF

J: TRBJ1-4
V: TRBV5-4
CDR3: CASSLGQGNEKLFF

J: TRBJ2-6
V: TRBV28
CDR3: CASSLTRAGRAGANVLTF

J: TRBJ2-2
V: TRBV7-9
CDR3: CASNSGWGNTGELFF

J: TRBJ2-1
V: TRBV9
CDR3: CASSVSGGLAGDTREQFF

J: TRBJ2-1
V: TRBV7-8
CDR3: CASSHRNEQFF

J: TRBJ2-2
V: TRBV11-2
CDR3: CASSSSRTVTGELFF

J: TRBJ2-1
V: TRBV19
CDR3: CASSTGTKNEQFF

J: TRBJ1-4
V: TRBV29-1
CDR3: CSVAGAEGEKLFF

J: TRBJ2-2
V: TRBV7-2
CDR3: CASSLLGHEGGELFF

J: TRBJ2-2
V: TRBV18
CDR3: CASSPPQGFGGELFF

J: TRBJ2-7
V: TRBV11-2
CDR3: CASNEAGQGGCEQYF

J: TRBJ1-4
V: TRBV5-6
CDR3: CASGISATNEKLFF

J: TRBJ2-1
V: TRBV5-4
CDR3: CASSLAFSSDPEGNEQFF

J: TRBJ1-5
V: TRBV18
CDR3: CASSPSGQLTTRPQHF

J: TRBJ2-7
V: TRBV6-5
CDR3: CASSYEGVHEQYF

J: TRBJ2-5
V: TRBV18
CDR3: CASSPVGGSAEETQYF

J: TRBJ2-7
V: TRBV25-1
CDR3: CASSEFPIGGKEQYF

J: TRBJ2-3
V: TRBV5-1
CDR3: CASSLRRTDTQYF

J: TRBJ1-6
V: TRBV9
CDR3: CASSPSRTNSPLHF

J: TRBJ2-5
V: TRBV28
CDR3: CASTEAQETQYF

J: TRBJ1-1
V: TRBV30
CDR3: CAGDRANTEAFF

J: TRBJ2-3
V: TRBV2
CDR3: CASSRTGKTDTQYF

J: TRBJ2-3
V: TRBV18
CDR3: CASSPGELAGQTTQYF

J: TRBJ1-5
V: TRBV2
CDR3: CASSVYGNQPQHF

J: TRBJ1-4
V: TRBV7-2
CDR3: CASRSQGATNEKLFF

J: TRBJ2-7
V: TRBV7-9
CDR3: CASSTYRDYEQYF